This entry features one T cell receptor beta chain sequence. Primers: 60 Vbeta forward and 13 Jbeta reverse. Produced via immunoSEQ multiplex PCR; TCRdb's table is partial and in-frame only. The repertoire holds about 180,000 clones, roughly 80% seen once, with over 1.5% in the top ten. This record comes from a study of cytomegalovirus exposure and HLA in healthy donors. Trimming took off 5 bases at V and 1 base at J, with 8 bases between the two ends. The CDR3 contains 13 residues. Germline V lookup: CDR1 SGHDN, CDR2 FVKESK. This receptor was obtained from a man aged 35 to 55 in good health and CMV-seronegative. V usage is TRBV14 and J usage is TRBJ1-1; D possibly corresponds to TRBD1 (5 bases). Sequencing used PBMCs. CDR3 loop: CASSWDWNTEAFF. CDR3 coding DNA: TGTGCCAGCAGCTGGGACTGGAACACTGAAGCTTTCTTT.